The TCR beta chain described here comes from a study of cytomegalovirus exposure and HLA in healthy donors. General study points: Researchers counted around 180 TCR beta chains as cytomegalovirus-associated. The finding came from a later analysis; first-cohort TCR clusters tended to co-occur in the 110 or so validation repertoires.

V lost 4 bases and J lost 13, with 15 bases in between. Germline CDR1 SGDLS, CDR2 YYNGEE. The CDR3 length is 12 residues. Assay: immunoSEQ multiplex PCR; the TCRdb copy retains only in-frame clones and omits some. Among approximately 270,000 clones listed, roughly 90% were seen once. This clone was seen a few times. Its antigen remains unknown. The sequencing input was PBMCs. The receptor was derived from a man younger than 30 in good health and CMV-seropositive. This chain uses TRBV9 with TRBJ2-1; D remains unclear. CDR3 protein: CASSPGLGEQFF. The CDR3 DNA sequence: TGTGCCAGCAGCCCCGGCCTTGGGGAACAGTTCTTC.